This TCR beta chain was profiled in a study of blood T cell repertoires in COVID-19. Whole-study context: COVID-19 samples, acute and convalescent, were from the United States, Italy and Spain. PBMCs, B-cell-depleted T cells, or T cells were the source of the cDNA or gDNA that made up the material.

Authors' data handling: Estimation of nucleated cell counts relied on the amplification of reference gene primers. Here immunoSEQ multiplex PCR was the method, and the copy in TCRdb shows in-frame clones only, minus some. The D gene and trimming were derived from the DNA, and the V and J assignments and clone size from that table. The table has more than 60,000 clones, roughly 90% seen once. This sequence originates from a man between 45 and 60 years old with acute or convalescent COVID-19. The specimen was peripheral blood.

Here the CDR3 reads CSAGRGGEETQYF. CDR3 DNA: TGCAGCGCAGGAAGGGGGGGAGAAGAGACCCAGTACTTC. This chain connects TRBV29-1 to TRBJ2-5; perhaps TRBD2 as D (7 bases). Germline CDR1 SQVTM, CDR2 ANQGSEA. CDR3 length: 13 residues. V dropped 7 bases and J dropped 3 bases, with 15 bases sitting between them.